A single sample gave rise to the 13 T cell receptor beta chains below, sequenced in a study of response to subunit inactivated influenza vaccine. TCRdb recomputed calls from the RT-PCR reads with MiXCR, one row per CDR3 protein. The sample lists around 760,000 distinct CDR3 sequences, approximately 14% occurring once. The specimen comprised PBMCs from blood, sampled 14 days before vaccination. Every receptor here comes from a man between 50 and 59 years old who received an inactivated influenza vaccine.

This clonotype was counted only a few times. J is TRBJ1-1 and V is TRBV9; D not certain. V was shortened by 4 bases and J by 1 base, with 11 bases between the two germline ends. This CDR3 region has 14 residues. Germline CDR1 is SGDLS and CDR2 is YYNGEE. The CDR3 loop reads CASSPSIKNTEAFF. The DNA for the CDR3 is TGTGCCAGCAGCCCCTCCATCAAGAACACTGAAGCTTTCTTT.

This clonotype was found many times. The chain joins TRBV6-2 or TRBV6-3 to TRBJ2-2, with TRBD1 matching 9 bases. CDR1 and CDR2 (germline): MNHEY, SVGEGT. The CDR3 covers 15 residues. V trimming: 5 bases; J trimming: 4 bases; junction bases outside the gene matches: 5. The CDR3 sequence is CASSPPGQGTGELFF. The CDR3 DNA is TGTGCCAGCAGTCCACCGGGACAGGGCACCGGGGAGCTGTTTTTT.

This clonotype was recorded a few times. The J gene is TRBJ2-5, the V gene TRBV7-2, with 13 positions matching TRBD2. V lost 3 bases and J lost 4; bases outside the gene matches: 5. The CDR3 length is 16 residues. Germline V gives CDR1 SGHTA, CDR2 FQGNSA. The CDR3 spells CASSLAGLAGTETQYF. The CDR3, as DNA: TGTGCCAGCAGCTTGGCGGGACTAGCGGGAACAGAGACCCAGTACTTC.

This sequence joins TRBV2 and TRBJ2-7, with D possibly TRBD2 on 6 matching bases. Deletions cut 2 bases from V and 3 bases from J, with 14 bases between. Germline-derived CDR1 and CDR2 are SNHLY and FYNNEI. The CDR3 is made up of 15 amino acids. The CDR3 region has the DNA TGTGCCAGCAGTGAATCGCAGGGACTCATCTACGAGCAGTACTTC. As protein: CASSESQGLIYEQYF.

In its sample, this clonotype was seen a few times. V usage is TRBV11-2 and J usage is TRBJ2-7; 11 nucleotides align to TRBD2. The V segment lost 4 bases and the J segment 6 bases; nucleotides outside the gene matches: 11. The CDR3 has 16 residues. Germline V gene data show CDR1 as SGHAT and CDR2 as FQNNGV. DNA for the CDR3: TGTGCCAGCAGCTCCCCGCTAGCGGGAGGTCTCGGCGAGCAGTACTTC. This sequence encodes CASSSPLAGGLGEQYF. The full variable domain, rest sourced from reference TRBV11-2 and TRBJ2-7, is EAGVAQSPRYKIIEKRQSVAFWCNPISGHATLYWYQQILGQGPKLLIQFQNNGVVDDSQLPKDRFSAERLKGVDSTLKIQPAKLEDSAVYLCASSSPLAGGLGEQYFGPGTRLTVT.

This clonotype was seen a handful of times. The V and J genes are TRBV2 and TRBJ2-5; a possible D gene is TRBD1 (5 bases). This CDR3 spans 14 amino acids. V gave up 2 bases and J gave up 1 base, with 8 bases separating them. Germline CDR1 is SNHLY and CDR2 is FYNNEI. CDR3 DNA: TGTGCCAGCAGTGAACCACAGGTCCAAGAGACCCAGTACTTC. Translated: CASSEPQVQETQYF.

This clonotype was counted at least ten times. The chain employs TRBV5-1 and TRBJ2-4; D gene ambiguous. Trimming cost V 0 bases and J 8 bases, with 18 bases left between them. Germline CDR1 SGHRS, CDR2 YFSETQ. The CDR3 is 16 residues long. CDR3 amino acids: CASSLGQGSPNHIQYF. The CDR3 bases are TGCGCCAGCAGCTTGGGGCAAGGAAGCCCGAACCACATTCAGTACTTC.

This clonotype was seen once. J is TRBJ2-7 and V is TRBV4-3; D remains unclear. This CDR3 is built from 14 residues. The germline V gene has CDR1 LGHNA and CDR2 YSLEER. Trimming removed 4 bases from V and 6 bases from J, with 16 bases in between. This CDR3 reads CASSLGELPSEQYF. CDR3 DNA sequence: TGCGCCAGCAGCCTAGGCGAGCTCCCCTCCGAGCAGTACTTC.

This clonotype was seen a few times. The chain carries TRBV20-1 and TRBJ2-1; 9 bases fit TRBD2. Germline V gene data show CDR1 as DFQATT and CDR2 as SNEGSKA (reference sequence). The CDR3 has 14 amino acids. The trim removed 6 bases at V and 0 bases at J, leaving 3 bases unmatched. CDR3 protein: CSAVAGASYNEQFF. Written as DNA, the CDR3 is TGCAGTGCCGTAGCGGGAGCCTCCTACAATGAGCAGTTCTTC.

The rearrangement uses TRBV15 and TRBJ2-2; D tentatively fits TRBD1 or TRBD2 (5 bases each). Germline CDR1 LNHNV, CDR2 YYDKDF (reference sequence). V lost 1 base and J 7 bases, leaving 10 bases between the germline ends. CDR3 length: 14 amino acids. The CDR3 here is CATSRGGGHGELFF. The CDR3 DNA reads TGTGCCACCAGCAGAGGTGGAGGACACGGGGAGCTGTTTTTT.

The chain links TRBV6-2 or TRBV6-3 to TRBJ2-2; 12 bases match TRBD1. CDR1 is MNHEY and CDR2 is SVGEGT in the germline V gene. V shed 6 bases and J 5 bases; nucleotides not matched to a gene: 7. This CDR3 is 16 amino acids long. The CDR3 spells CASREGQGARTGELFF. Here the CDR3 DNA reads TGTGCCAGCAGGGAGGGACAGGGGGCAAGGACCGGGGAGCTGTTTTTT.

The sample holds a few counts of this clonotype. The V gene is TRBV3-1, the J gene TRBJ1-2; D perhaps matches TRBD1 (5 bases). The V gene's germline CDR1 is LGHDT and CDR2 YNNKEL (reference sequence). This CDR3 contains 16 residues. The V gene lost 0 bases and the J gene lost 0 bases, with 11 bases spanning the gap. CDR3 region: CASSQDRDRSNYGYTF. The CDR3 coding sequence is TGTGCCAGCAGCCAAGATAGGGACCGATCTAACTATGGCTACACCTTC.

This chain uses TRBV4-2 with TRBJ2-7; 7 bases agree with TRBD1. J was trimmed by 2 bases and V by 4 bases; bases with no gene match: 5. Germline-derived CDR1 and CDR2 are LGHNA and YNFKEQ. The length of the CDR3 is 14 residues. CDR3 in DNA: TGTGCCAGCAGCCCCTCACAGGGGACCTACGAGCAGTACTTC. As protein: CASSPSQGTYEQYF.